This TCR beta chain was obtained from a study of T-cell reconstitution after alpha-beta-depleted transplantation in children. Study results and caveats: Newly generated T cells supplied most T-cell counts and diversity one year post-transplant. As was reported, about two months after transplant, alpha-beta T cells came from several hundred expanded graft clones. Some patients showed high day-60 TCRbeta diversity, which derived from surviving recipient T cells and thymic progenitors.

The TCRbeta library was prepared with unique molecular identifiers. TCRdb re-derived calls from the PCR reads in MiXCR, one entry per CDR3 protein. This table holds 250,000 to 300,000 distinct CDR3 sequences, 6% to 10% found once. The V gene lost 5 bases and the J gene lost 0 bases, with 11 bases spanning the gap. This CDR3 has 15 residues. CDR1 SGHVS and CDR2 FQNEAQ come from the germline V gene. This clonotype has at least ten counts. Its antigen is undetermined. This chain uses TRBV7-8 with TRBJ1-5; tentative D call: TRBD1 (5 bases). This sample comprised peripheral blood, obtained 360 days after TCRalphabeta/CD19-depleted stem cell transplant. This TCR was recovered from a female patient aged 2-15 years who had a stem cell transplant for Fanconi anemia, so the T cells may come from the graft donor. The CDR3 DNA reads as TGTGCCAGCAGCCGGGGGGGTTATAGCAATCAGCCCCAGCATTTT. This translates into CASSRGGYSNQPQHF.